The rows below give T cell receptor beta chains drawn from one sample of a study of blood T cell repertoires in COVID-19. Data came from immunoSEQ multiplex PCR; TCRdb stores just in-frame clones and leaves some out. In the table there are fewer than 200,000 clones, roughly four fifths of which are singletons. The sample taken for sequencing was peripheral blood. These receptor sequences come from a man aged 40-50 years who had recovered from COVID-19. The CDR3 runs from the conserved cysteine through the conserved F or W. Each record gives: CDR3 length, V gene, clone size, J gene, D gene, CDR3 protein, CDR3 DNA. D genes are given only for firm matches. Expanded clones get a size class; other rows say once, few or many, or leave the size out.

14	TRBV9	.	TRBJ2-3	TRBD1	CASSVGDRGNTQYF	TGTGCCAGCAGCGTAGGGGACAGGGGGAATACGCAGTATTTT
16	TRBV6-6	few	TRBJ2-3	TRBD2	CASSYILAGGADTQYF	TGTGCCAGCAGTTACATTCTAGCGGGGGGTGCAGATACGCAGTATTTT
15	TRBV3-1/TRBV3-2	once	TRBJ2-7	TRBD2	CASSQGAGGGSEQYF	TGTGCCAGCAGCCAAGGGGCGGGGGGCGGTTCCGAGCAGTACTTC
17	TRBV2	.	TRBJ1-1	.	CASSEALQGRGNTEAFF	TGTGCCAGCAGTGAAGCGCTTCAGGGAAGAGGGAACACTGAAGCTTTCTTT
13	TRBV19	.	TRBJ2-3	.	CASSRGRSPTQYF	TGTGCCAGTAGTAGAGGGAGGTCTCCGACGCAGTATTTT
14	TRBV6-5	.	TRBJ1-4	.	CASSYGRGREKLFF	TGTGCCAGCAGTTACGGCAGGGGTCGAGAAAAACTGTTTTTT
15	TRBV7-9	many	TRBJ2-1	TRBD2	CASSTTFAGRDEQFF	TGTGCCAGCAGCACCACCTTTGCGGGGAGGGATGAGCAGTTCTTC
15	TRBV13	.	TRBJ2-7	TRBD1	CASSRGQGAAYEQYF	TGTGCCAGCAGCCGGGGACAGGGGGCCGCCTACGAGCAGTACTTC
13	TRBV29-1	.	TRBJ1-4	TRBD1	CSASGQVDEKLFF	TGCAGCGCCTCGGGACAGGTTGATGAAAAACTGTTTTTT
13	TRBV12-3/TRBV12-4	.	TRBJ1-5	.	CASSARDFQPQHF	TGTGCCAGCAGTGCCAGGGATTTTCAGCCCCAGCATTTT
14	TRBV7-3	.	TRBJ2-1	.	CASSLATPNNEQFF	TGTGCCAGCAGCTTGGCGACTCCCAACAATGAGCAGTTCTTC
13	TRBV18	.	TRBJ2-5	.	CASRGSGGETQYF	TGTGCCAGCCGAGGGTCCGGCGGTGAGACCCAGTACTTC
16	TRBV3-1/TRBV3-2	.	TRBJ1-2	TRBD1	CASSQESKGQGYGYTF	TGTGCCAGCAGCCAAGAGTCGAAGGGACAGGGCTATGGCTACACCTTC
16	TRBV10-1	.	TRBJ2-7	TRBD1	CASQSRDRGRLYEQYF	TGCGCCAGCCAGTCCCGGGACAGGGGGCGCCTCTACGAGCAGTACTTC
13	TRBV4-1	.	TRBJ1-5	.	CASSQDINQPQHF	TGCGCCAGCAGCCAAGACATCAATCAGCCCCAGCATTTT
15	TRBV9	.	TRBJ2-1	TRBD1	CASSPGGSDYNEQFF	TGTGCCAGCAGCCCAGGGGGATCTGACTACAATGAGCAGTTCTTC
16	TRBV6-5	.	TRBJ1-1	TRBD1	CASSYSKRGLNTEAFF	TGTGCCAGCAGTTACTCGAAGAGGGGGCTGAACACTGAAGCTTTCTTT